The entry that follows covers one T cell receptor (beta chain) sequence. As yet, its antigen is unknown. Since a much larger clone is just one base distant, this may be a read error. Amplification of TCR beta CDR3 regions was performed using RNA transcripts as template. Using the HTBI primer set, a first-round RT-PCR was run on the TCR CDR3. TCRdb reprocessed the multiplex PCR reads via MiXCR and lists one record per CDR3 protein. This table holds fewer than 350,000 distinct CDR3 sequences, 21% found once. This sample stems from a study of T cells in Graves' hyperthyroidism and ophthalmopathy. Study-wide background: Prior to any treatment, at the point of initial diagnosis, peripheral blood was collected.

Study-wide results and limits: Stable hyperthyroidism was told apart from ophthalmopathy by a model built on 13 V-J features.

The CDR3 runs 14 residues. CDR1 and CDR2 from the germline V gene are SNHLY and FYNNEI. The source material was blood. This chain connects TRBV2 to TRBJ1-5; D unresolved. The TCR sequence derives from a woman aged 50 to 65 with Graves' hyperthyroidism. The CDR3 region has the DNA TGTGCCAGCAGTGACGTGGGTAGCGATCAGCCCCAGCATTTT. Its protein product is CASSDVGSDQPQHF.